The 10 T cell receptor beta chains below come from one sample, sequenced in a study of blood T cells in healthy people across ages. Primed by a sample-barcoded 5' primer and a J-beta primer mix, a second PCR proceeded for about 7 to 12 cycles. TCRdb passed the 5' RACE reads through MiXCR, listing each CDR3 protein once. The sample holds about 670,000 distinct CDR3 sequences; less than 45% are singletons and the top ten take roughly 30%. The sample comprised blood. The origin of the receptors is a man of 80 years or more in good health.

This clonotype has only a few counts. The chain carries TRBV6-1 and TRBJ2-3; D ambiguous. The CDR3 is made up of 13 amino acids. The V end lost 2 bases, the J end lost 2 bases, and 5 bases lay between the germline ends. Germline assignment: CDR1 MNHNS and CDR2 SASEGT. This CDR3 reads CASSESPTDTQYF. The DNA of the CDR3 is TGTGCCAGCAGTGAATCTCCCACAGATACGCAGTATTTT.

This clonotype was found a few times. This chain links TRBV11-1 with TRBJ2-3; a possible D gene is TRBD2 (6 bases). CDR1 SGHAT and CDR2 FQDESV come from the germline V gene (reference sequence). There are 14 residues in the CDR3. The ends were cut back, 2 bases at V and 5 bases at J, with 11 bases in the middle. The DNA of the CDR3 is TGTGCCAGCAGCTTACGGGACTCCCGAGATACGCAGTATTTT. Its protein is CASSLRDSRDTQYF.

This clonotype was counted only a few times. V gene TRBV7-2 combines with J gene TRBJ1-1, with a possible D match to TRBD1 (6 bases). This CDR3 contains 13 residues. Germline V gives CDR1 SGHTA, CDR2 FQGNSA. Trimming cost V 6 bases and J 2 bases, with 10 bases left between them. CDR3 loop: CASSQQGNTEAFF. CDR3 sequence (DNA): TGTGCCAGCAGTCAACAGGGAAACACTGAAGCTTTCTTT. The entire variable domain, with the rest obtained from reference TRBV7-2 and TRBJ1-1, is as follows: GAGVSQSPSNKVTEKGKDVELRCDPISGHTALYWYRQSLGQGLEFLIYFQGNSAPDKSGLPSDRFSAERTGGSVSTLTIQRTQQEDSAVYLCASSQQGNTEAFFGQGTRLTVV.

This chain joins TRBV7-2 and TRBJ2-7, with TRBD1 as a possible D gene (6 bases). V was clipped by 2 bases and J by 2 bases, with 16 bases between them. CDR1 is SGHTA and CDR2 is FQGNSA in the germline V gene. This CDR3 is 16 amino acids long. CDR3 in amino acids: CASSLSAVGAAYEQYF. Written as DNA, the CDR3 is TGTGCCAGCAGCTTAAGTGCGGTGGGGGCCGCCTACGAGCAGTACTTC.

V and J are TRBV24-1 and TRBJ1-2; the D gene is possibly TRBD1 (5 bases). Trimming removed 0 bases from V and 1 base from J, with 11 bases in between. Per germline, CDR1 KGHDR and CDR2 SFDVKD. The CDR3 is 16 amino acids. CDR3 sequence reads: CATSDLGGPLNYGYTF. The DNA of the CDR3 is TGTGCCACCAGTGATTTGGGGGGACCGCTTAACTATGGCTACACCTTC.

The V call is TRBV20-1, the J call TRBJ2-1; TRBD2 matches at 8 bases. Germline V CDR1 and CDR2: DFQATT, SNEGSKA (reference sequence). The CDR3 runs to 16 residues. V lost 2 bases, J lost 8 bases, and 14 bases stayed unmatched. In nucleotides, the CDR3 is TGCAGTGCTAGAAAGGACGGGACTAGGATGGTAGATGAGCAGTTCTTC. It encodes CSARKDGTRMVDEQFF.

In its sample, this clonotype was seen once. Being one base from a much bigger clone, this may be a read error. The V call is TRBV29-1, the J call TRBJ2-5; 7 bases align to TRBD1. There are 12 residues in the CDR3. The germline V gene encodes CDR1 SQVTM and CDR2 ANQGSEA. The CDR3 DNA reads TGCAGCGGTGGGGACAGACAAGTGACCCAGTACTTC. It is translated as CSGGDRQVTQYF.

The chain couples TRBV20-1 to TRBJ1-6; a possible D gene is TRBD1 (6 bases). Germline-derived CDR1 and CDR2 are DFQATT and SNEGSKA (reference sequence). Trimming removed 3 bases at V and 0 bases at J, with 15 bases between. CDR3 size: 17 residues. The CDR3: CSARAGELSSYNSPLHF. The CDR3 DNA reads as TGCAGTGCTAGGGCAGGGGAACTAAGCTCCTATAATTCACCCCTCCACTTT.

In its sample, this clonotype was seen many times. The chain links TRBV3-1 to TRBJ2-7, with 12 bases aligning to TRBD2. Trimming removed 1 base from V and 7 bases from J; junction bases left unmatched: 8. This CDR3 has 16 residues. From germline, CDR1 is LGHDT and CDR2 YNNKEL (reference sequence). CDR3 protein: CASSQVRLAGVGEQYF. The CDR3 bases are TGTGCCAGCAGCCAAGTCCGACTAGCGGGAGTTGGGGAGCAGTACTTC.

The chain couples TRBV7-2 to TRBJ2-1; D is possibly TRBD2 (5 bases). The V gene lost 5 bases and the J gene lost 9 bases, with 11 bases spanning the gap. This CDR3 has 12 amino acids. Germline-derived CDR1 and CDR2 are SGHTA and FQGNSA. CDR3 sequence (DNA): TGTGCCAGCAGCCGAGAGGGAAGTGAGCAGTTCTTC. This translates into CASSREGSEQFF.